This record covers a single T cell receptor beta chain. This sample stems from a study of blood T cell repertoires in COVID-19. Study-level information: The analysed material was cDNA or gDNA that came from T cells, B-cell-depleted T cells, or PBMCs.

This table comes from immunoSEQ multiplex PCR, and its TCRdb copy is limited to in-frame clones, with some not included. The sample has 100,000 to 150,000 clones, nearly 90% seen once; the top ten hold approximately 1.2%. The clonotype comes from a woman of 80 years or more with acute or convalescent COVID-19. Specimen: peripheral blood.

CDR3 bases: TGTGCCAGTAGTATTCTCCGAGGGTCAACTAATGAAAAACTGTTTTTT. Its protein product is CASSILRGSTNEKLFF. The V gene is TRBV19, the J gene TRBJ1-4; D gene ambiguous. CDR1 LNHDA and CDR2 SQIVND come from the germline V gene (reference sequence). The CDR3 loop spans 16 amino acids. V dropped 3 bases and J dropped 0 bases, with 11 bases sitting between them.